The 29 T cell receptor beta chains below all came from one sample that was sequenced in a study of shared clonotypes between healthy human individuals. In the naive CD8 group, cells lacked CD45RO and were positively selected for CCR7, so terminally differentiated effector memory CD45RA+ cells were left out. Profiling relied on immunoSEQ multiplex PCR, and the TCRdb table lists in-frame clones only, not all of them. The sample includes around 1.9 million clones, approximately 94% of them seen just once. Sequencing used naive CD8+ T cells from PBMCs. Receptor source: a man aged 18 to 30 in good health. Some clones in this sample may be carry-over from other donors' samples.

The chain carries TRBV7-9 and TRBJ1-2; 9 bases match TRBD1. This CDR3 has 14 amino acids. After removal of 5 bases from V and 5 bases from J, the junction contained 6 bases not matched to a gene. Germline V gives CDR1 SEHNR, CDR2 FQNEAQ (reference sequence). The CDR3 DNA sequence: TGTGCCAGCAGCCACGAGGACAGGGGATATGGCTACACCTTC. It encodes CASSHEDRGYGYTF.

The chain has TRBV7-2 and TRBJ2-5; 8 nucleotides match TRBD1. V was pared by 3 bases and J by 4 bases, with 13 bases of the junction left unmatched. This CDR3 is 17 amino acids long. CDR1 is SGHTA, CDR2 FQGNSA, per germline. This CDR3 is CASSLVWGQGAGETQYF. The CDR3 bases are TGTGCCAGCAGCTTGGTTTGGGGCCAGGGGGCTGGAGAGACCCAGTACTTC.

This clone showed up just once. The rearrangement links TRBV27 to TRBJ2-7, with D perhaps matching TRBD1 (5 bases). Germline lookup yields CDR1 MNHEY and CDR2 SMNVEV (reference sequence). This CDR3 is built from 14 residues. Trimming removed 5 bases from V and 5 bases from J, with 16 bases in between. For the CDR3, the DNA is TGTGCCAGCAGTGAAGTTAGGGGAATGGACGAGCAGTACTTC. Its translation: CASSEVRGMDEQYF.

This chain connects TRBV14 to TRBJ2-5; 13 bases are a match to TRBD2. CDR1 SGHDN and CDR2 FVKESK come from the germline V gene. This CDR3 contains 17 residues. Trimming cost V 4 bases and J 4 bases; bases outside gene matches: 9. Here the CDR3 DNA reads TGTGCCAGCAGCCTGGGACTAGCGGGACCCTCGGGAGAGACCCAGTACTTC. This translates into CASSLGLAGPSGETQYF. The full variable domain, in which reference TRBV14 and TRBJ2-5 provide the parts outside the CDR3, is EAGVTQFPSHSVIEKGQTVTLRCDPISGHDNLYWYRRVMGKEIKFLLHFVKESKQDESGMPNNRFLAERTGGTYSTLKVQPAELEDSGVYFCASSLGLAGPSGETQYFGPGTRLLVL.

This chain links TRBV27 with TRBJ1-2; D uncertain. CDR1 is MNHEY and CDR2 is SMNVEV in the germline V gene (reference sequence). V was clipped by 3 bases and J by 8 bases, with 25 bases between them. The CDR3 spans 17 residues. The CDR3 protein is CASSLSLADTSYVGYTF. CDR3 coding DNA: TGTGCCAGCAGTTTGTCCCTCGCAGATACAAGTTATGTGGGCTACACCTTC.

This chain connects TRBV4-3 to TRBJ2-7; D possibly corresponds to TRBD2 (6 bases). The CDR3 has 14 residues. Trimming took off 3 bases at V and 7 bases at J, with 16 bases between the two ends. Germline loops: CDR1 LGHNA, CDR2 YSLEER. The CDR3 coding sequence is TGCGCCAGCAGCCACAGGCGCTCGGCGGGGGAGCAGTACTTC. Translating it yields CASSHRRSAGEQYF.

J is TRBJ1-3 and V is TRBV19; D not certain. Trimming removed 4 bases at V and 1 base at J, with 11 bases between. CDR1 is LNHDA and CDR2 is SQIVND in the germline V gene (reference sequence). The CDR3 is 15 residues long. The CDR3 is CASSKLVSSGNTIYF. CDR3 bases: TGTGCCAGTAGTAAGTTGGTATCGTCTGGAAACACCATATATTTT.

The rearrangement uses TRBV28 and TRBJ2-7; D could derive from TRBD1 or TRBD2 (5 bases each). V gave up 6 bases and J gave up 2 bases, with 20 bases separating them. This CDR3 spans 16 amino acids. Per germline, CDR1 MDHEN and CDR2 SYDVKM. CDR3: CASRPSRESWAYEQYF. The CDR3 nucleotides read TGTGCCAGCAGGCCCTCCAGGGAGAGTTGGGCCTACGAGCAGTACTTC.

On this clone: Other DNA sequences from this sample encode an identical CDR3 as well. The V call is TRBV7-2, the J call TRBJ2-7; possibly TRBD2 for D (6 bases). The germline gives CDR1 SGHTA, CDR2 FQGNSA. The V and J ends lost 0 bases and 0 bases respectively, with 6 bases between them. The CDR3 sequence is 14 residues long. The CDR3 loop reads CASSLAGGSYEQYF. CDR3 nucleotide sequence: TGTGCCAGCAGCTTAGCGGGAGGCTCCTACGAGCAGTACTTC.

The count of this clone is one. The chain couples TRBV7-9 to TRBJ2-2; D call uncertain. The CDR3 runs 14 residues. CDR1 is SEHNR and CDR2 is FQNEAQ in the germline V gene (reference sequence). The V end was cut by 0 bases, the J end by 6 bases, with 8 bases between. The CDR3 region is CASSLALSAGELFF. DNA of the CDR3: TGTGCCAGCAGCTTAGCCCTCTCTGCCGGGGAGCTGTTTTTT.

This rearrangement joins TRBV11-2 to TRBJ2-7; unclear D gene. This CDR3 has 14 amino acids. Trimming removed 3 bases from V and 0 bases from J, with 9 bases in between. From germline, CDR1 is SGHAT and CDR2 FQNNGV. The CDR3 nucleotides are TGTGCCAGCAGCTTCCCTTTTCCCTCCTACGAGCAGTACTTC. Its protein product is CASSFPFPSYEQYF.

This clone was counted a few times. V is TRBV27 and J is TRBJ1-1, with 7 bases identical to TRBD1. The CDR3 length is 15 residues. Germline V gene lookup returns CDR1 MNHEY and CDR2 SMNVEV (reference sequence). The junction had 11 bases not matched to a gene; V was cut back by 5 bases and J by 5 bases. The CDR3 reads CASSPQGEGDTEAFF. In DNA form, the CDR3 reads TGTGCCAGCAGTCCCCAGGGGGAGGGGGATACTGAAGCTTTCTTT.

The chain uses TRBV27 and TRBJ1-1, with 8 bases identical to TRBD1. Germline CDR1 and CDR2: MNHEY and SMNVEV (reference sequence). Trimming at V came to 6 bases and at J to 6 bases, leaving 6 bases not matched to a gene. The CDR3 has 13 residues. The CDR3, as DNA: TGTGCCAGCAGGCAGGGGGCGAGCCCTGAAGCTTTCTTT. Protein: CASRQGASPEAFF.

The chain couples TRBV4-1 to TRBJ1-5; D is unclear. CDR1 is MGHRA and CDR2 is YSYEKL in the germline V gene. Trimming stripped 4 bases from V and 0 bases from J, with 10 bases between. The CDR3 covers 15 residues. DNA of the CDR3: TGCGCCAGCAGCCTCCCGCCGGATAGCAATCAGCCCCAGCATTTT. Its protein product is CASSLPPDSNQPQHF.

This clone appeared once. The chain has TRBV5-1 and TRBJ2-1; TRBD1 agrees at 9 bases. The CDR3 totals 15 residues. V shed 3 bases and J 8 bases; nucleotides not matched to a gene: 9. Germline V gene sequence: CDR1 SGHRS, CDR2 YFSETQ. In DNA, the CDR3 is TGCGCCAGCAGCTGGGGAACCGGGACAGGGCATGAGCAGTTCTTC. This codes for CASSWGTGTGHEQFF.

On this clone: Other nucleotide sequences in the sample specify the same CDR3. V gene TRBV9 combines with J gene TRBJ2-1, with 9 bases lining up with TRBD1. V lost 4 bases, J lost 7 bases, and 3 bases stayed unmatched. The CDR3 has 13 residues. Germline V gene lookup returns CDR1 SGDLS and CDR2 YYNGEE. CDR3 amino acids: CASSTGTGNEQFF. CDR3 coding DNA: TGTGCCAGCAGCACCGGGACAGGGAATGAGCAGTTCTTC.

The chain joins TRBV11-2 to TRBJ1-2; the D gene is possibly TRBD1 (5 bases). Trimming took 7 bases from V and 4 from J, leaving 22 bases between them. CDR1 and CDR2 from the germline V gene are SGHAT and FQNNGV. The CDR3 spans 16 residues. CDR3 bases: TGTGCCAGCACCCCGGGCCTCGGGGGGGACCCCTATGGCTACACCTTC. Its protein is CASTPGLGGDPYGYTF.

This clone has only one observation. The chain employs TRBV2 and TRBJ1-5, with 7 positions matching TRBD1. Germline trimming cut 9 bases from V and 0 bases from J; bases unmatched to any gene: 5. Germline V gives CDR1 SNHLY, CDR2 FYNNEI. CDR3 length: 14 residues. CDR3: CARGGQYSNQPQHF. The CDR3 DNA reads TGTGCCAGGGGGGGACAGTATAGCAATCAGCCCCAGCATTTT. The variable domain in full, completed from reference TRBV2 and TRBJ1-5, reads EPEVTQTPSHQVTQMGQEVILRCVPISNHLYFYWYRQILGQKVEFLVSFYNNEISEKSEIFDDQFSVERPDGSNFTLKIRSTKLEDSAMYFCARGGQYSNQPQHFGDGTRLSIL.

The rearrangement links TRBV12-5 to TRBJ2-1, with a weak D call TRBD1 (5 bases). V lost 2 bases and J 16 bases, leaving 18 bases between the germline ends. The CDR3 runs 13 residues. Germline CDR1 LGHNT, CDR2 FRNRAP. Here the CDR3 reads CASGLSLTNRLFF. CDR3 nucleotide sequence: TGTGCTAGTGGTTTGTCCCTTACCAACAGGCTCTTCTTC.

This clone appeared once. CDR3 sequence: CASSQVVPNQPQHF. CDR3 DNA: TGTGCCAGCAGTCAGGTTGTGCCCAATCAGCCCCAGCATTTT. This chain joins TRBV11-2 and TRBJ1-5; no firm D call. V was trimmed by 6 bases and J by 3 bases, leaving 12 bases between them. This CDR3 spans 14 amino acids. Germline V lookup: CDR1 SGHAT, CDR2 FQNNGV.

The chain uses TRBV23-1 and TRBJ2-1, with 10 bases aligning to TRBD1. TRBV23-1 is classed as an ORF, of uncertain function. The junction had 5 bases not matched to a gene; V was cut back by 8 bases and J by 4 bases. This CDR3 comprises 14 residues. For the CDR3, the DNA is TGCGCCAGCTCCCCGGGACAGGGGTACAATGAGCAGTTCTTC. This encodes CASSPGQGYNEQFF.

J is TRBJ2-3 and V is TRBV5-8, with 13 bases identical to TRBD2. The V and J ends lost 3 bases and 2 bases, in that order; junction bases with no gene match: 6. The germline V gene encodes CDR1 SGHTS and CDR2 YDEGEE. CDR3 length equals 17 residues. CDR3 residues: CASSSGLAGRPTDTQYF. DNA of the CDR3: TGTGCCAGCAGCTCGGGACTAGCGGGACGACCCACAGATACGCAGTATTTT.

On this clone: Other DNA sequences in this specimen translate into the identical CDR3. J is TRBJ1-2 and V is TRBV28; D unclear. V was cut by 0 bases and J by 0 bases, with 8 bases left in between. Per germline, CDR1 MDHEN and CDR2 SYDVKM. This CDR3 region has 15 residues. The CDR3 is CASSLWAGANYGYTF. The DNA for the CDR3 is TGTGCCAGCAGTTTATGGGCAGGAGCTAACTATGGCTACACCTTC.

This rearrangement joins TRBV6-5 to TRBJ1-4; weak D call: TRBD1 (5 bases). V gave up 6 bases and J gave up 7 bases, with 12 bases separating them. This CDR3 has 13 amino acids. Looked up from germline, CDR1 is MNHEY and CDR2 is SVGAGI. CDR3: CASSLPGREKLFF. As DNA, the CDR3 is TGTGCCAGCAGCCTCCCGGGACGTGAAAAACTGTTTTTT.

The chain combines TRBV27 with TRBJ2-1; 7 nucleotides line up with TRBD1. The ends lost 2 bases at V and 3 bases at J; junction bases unmatched: 7. The length of the CDR3 is 16 residues. CDR1 and CDR2 from the germline V gene are MNHEY and SMNVEV (reference sequence). CDR3 bases: TGTGCCAGCAGTTTAGCTACAGGGGTCATCTACAATGAGCAGTTCTTC. Translated, it gives CASSLATGVIYNEQFF.

The chain is built from TRBV7-9 and TRBJ2-3; D is uncertain. Germline V gene data show CDR1 as SEHNR and CDR2 as FQNEAQ (reference sequence). There are 11 residues in the CDR3. With 6 bases removed from V and 3 bases from J, the gap between germline ends came to 4 bases. CDR3 sequence: CASRQTDTQYF. CDR3 bases: TGTGCCAGCAGGCAAACAGATACGCAGTATTTT.

The V and J genes are TRBV5-5 and TRBJ2-7; TRBD1 matches 9 bases. V gave up 0 bases and J gave up 7 bases; unmatched junction bases: 11. CDR3 length: 16 amino acids. The V gene's germline CDR1 is SGHKS and CDR2 YYEKEE (reference sequence). Here the CDR3 DNA reads TGTGCCAGCAGCTTGGCCGGACAGGGGCTACGGTGGGAGCAGTACTTC. Translation gives CASSLAGQGLRWEQYF.

V and J are TRBV7-9 and TRBJ2-7; no firm D call. From germline, CDR1 is SEHNR and CDR2 FQNEAQ (reference sequence). Deletions cut 5 bases from V and 5 bases from J, with 16 bases between. This CDR3 contains 14 residues. Written as DNA, the CDR3 is TGTGCCAGCAGCCCTAGGACCTTCCAGCACGAGCAGTACTTC. Residues: CASSPRTFQHEQYF.

The V gene is TRBV9, the J gene TRBJ2-1, with D perhaps TRBD1 or TRBD2 (5 bases each). Looked up from germline, CDR1 is SGDLS and CDR2 is YYNGEE. V was clipped by 9 bases and J by 3 bases, with 22 bases between them. This CDR3 region has 16 residues. The CDR3 DNA follows: TGTGCCAAACGTGAGGGGCGGGTAGGAGTCTACAATGAGCAGTTCTTC. Translated: CAKREGRVGVYNEQFF. The complete variable domain, with remaining parts taken from reference TRBV9 and TRBJ2-1, reads DSGVTQTPKHLITATGQRVTLRCSPRSGDLSVYWYQQSLDQGLQFLIQYYNGEERAKGNILERFSAQQFPDLHSELNLSSLELGDSALYFCAKREGRVGVYNEQFFGPGTRLTVL.